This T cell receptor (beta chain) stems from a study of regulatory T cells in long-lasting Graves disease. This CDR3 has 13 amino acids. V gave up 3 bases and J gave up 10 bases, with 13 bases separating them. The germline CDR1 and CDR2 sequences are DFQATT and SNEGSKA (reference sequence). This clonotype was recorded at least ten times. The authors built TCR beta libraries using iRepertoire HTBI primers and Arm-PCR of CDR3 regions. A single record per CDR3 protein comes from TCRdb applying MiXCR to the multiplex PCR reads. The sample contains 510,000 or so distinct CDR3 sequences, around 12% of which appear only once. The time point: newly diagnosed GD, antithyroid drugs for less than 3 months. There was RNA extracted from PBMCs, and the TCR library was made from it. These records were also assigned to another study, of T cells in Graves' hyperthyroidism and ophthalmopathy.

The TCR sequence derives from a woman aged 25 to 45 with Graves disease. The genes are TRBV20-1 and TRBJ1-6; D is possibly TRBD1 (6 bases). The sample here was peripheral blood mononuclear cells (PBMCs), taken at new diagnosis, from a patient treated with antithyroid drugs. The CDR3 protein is CSASSGEGSPLHF. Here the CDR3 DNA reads TGCAGTGCTAGCTCAGGGGAAGGGTCACCCCTCCACTTT.